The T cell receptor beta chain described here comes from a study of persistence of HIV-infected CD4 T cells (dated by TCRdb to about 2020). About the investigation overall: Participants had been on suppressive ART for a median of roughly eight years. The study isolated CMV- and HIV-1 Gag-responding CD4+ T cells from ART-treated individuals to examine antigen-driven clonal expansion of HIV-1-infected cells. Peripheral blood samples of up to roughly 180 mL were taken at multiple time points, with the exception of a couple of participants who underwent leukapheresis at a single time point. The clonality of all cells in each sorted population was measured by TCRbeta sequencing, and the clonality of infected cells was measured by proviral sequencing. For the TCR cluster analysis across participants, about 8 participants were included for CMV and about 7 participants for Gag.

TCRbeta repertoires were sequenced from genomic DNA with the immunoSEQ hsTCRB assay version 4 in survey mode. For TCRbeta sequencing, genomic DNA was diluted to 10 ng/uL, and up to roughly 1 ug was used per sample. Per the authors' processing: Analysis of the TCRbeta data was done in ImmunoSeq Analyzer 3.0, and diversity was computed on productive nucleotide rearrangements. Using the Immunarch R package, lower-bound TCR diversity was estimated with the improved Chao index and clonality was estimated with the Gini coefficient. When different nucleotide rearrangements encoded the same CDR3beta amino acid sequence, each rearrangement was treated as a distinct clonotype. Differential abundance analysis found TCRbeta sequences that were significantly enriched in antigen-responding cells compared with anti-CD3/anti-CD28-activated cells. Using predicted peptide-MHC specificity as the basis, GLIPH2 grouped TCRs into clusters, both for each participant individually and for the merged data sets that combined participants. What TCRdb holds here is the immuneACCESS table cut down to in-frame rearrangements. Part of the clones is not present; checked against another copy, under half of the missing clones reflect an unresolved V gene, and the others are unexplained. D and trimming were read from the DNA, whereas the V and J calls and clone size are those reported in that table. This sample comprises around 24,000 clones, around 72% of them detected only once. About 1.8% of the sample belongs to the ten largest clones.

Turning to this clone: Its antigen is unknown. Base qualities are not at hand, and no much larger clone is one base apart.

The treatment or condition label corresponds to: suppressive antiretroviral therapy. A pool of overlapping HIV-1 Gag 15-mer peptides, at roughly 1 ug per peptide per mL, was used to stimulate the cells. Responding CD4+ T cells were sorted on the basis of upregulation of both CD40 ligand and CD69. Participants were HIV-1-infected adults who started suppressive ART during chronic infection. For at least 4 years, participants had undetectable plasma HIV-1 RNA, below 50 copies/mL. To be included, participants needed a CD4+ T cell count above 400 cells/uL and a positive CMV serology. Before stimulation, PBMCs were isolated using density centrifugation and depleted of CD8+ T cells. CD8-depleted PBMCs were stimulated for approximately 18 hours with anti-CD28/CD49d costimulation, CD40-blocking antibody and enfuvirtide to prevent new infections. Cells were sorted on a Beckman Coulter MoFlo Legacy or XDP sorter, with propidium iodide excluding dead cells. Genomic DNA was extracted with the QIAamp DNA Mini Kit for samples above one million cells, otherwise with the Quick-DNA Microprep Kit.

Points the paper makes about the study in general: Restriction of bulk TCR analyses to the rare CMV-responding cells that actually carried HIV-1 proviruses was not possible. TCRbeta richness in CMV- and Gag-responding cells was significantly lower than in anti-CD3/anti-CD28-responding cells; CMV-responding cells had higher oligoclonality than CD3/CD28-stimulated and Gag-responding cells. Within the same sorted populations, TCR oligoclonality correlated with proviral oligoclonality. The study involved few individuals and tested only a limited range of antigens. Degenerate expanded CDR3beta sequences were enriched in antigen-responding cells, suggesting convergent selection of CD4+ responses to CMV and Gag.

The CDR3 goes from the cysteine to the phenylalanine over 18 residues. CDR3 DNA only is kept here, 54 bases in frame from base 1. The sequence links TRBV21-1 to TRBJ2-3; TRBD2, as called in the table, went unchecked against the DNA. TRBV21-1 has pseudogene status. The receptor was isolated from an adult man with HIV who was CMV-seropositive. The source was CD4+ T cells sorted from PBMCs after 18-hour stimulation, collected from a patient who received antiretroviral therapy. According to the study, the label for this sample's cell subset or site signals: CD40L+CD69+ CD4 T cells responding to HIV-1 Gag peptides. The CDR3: CASSKGQAGGPSTDTQYF. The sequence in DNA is TGTGCCAGCAGCAAAGGGCAAGCGGGGGGACCAAGCACAGATACGCAGTATTTT.